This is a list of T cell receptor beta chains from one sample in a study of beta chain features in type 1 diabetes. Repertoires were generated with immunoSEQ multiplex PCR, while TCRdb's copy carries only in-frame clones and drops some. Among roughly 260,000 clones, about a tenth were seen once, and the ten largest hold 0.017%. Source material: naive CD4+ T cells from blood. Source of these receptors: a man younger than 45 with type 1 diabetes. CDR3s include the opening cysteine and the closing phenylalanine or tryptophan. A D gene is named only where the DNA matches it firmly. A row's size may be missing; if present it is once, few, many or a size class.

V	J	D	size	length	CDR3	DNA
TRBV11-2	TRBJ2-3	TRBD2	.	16	CASTRLASGGRDTQYF	TGTGCCAGCACCCGTCTGGCTAGCGGGGGGCGGGATACGCAGTATTTT
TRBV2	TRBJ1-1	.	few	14	CASSPTGFDAEAFF	TGTGCCAGCAGCCCCACAGGGTTCGACGCTGAAGCTTTCTTT
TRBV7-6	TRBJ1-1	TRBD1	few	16	CASRPAEGQGGTEAFF	TGTGCCAGCAGACCAGCGGAGGGTCAGGGGGGCACTGAAGCTTTCTTT
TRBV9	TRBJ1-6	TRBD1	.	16	CASSVASQGAFSPLHF	TGTGCCAGCAGCGTAGCTTCCCAGGGGGCTTTTTCACCCCTCCACTTT
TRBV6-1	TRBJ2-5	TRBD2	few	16	CASSAGLVPHQETQYF	TGTGCCAGCAGTGCCGGACTAGTCCCCCACCAAGAGACCCAGTACTTC
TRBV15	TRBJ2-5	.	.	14	CATSSSRGTETQYF	TGTGCCACCAGCAGCTCCAGGGGCACTGAGACCCAGTACTTC
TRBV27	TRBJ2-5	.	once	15	CASSLSRGLLGTQYF	TGTGCCAGCAGTTTATCGCGGGGATTACTGGGGACCCAGTACTTC
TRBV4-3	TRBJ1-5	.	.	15	CASSQDWTVAQPQHF	TGCGCCAGCAGCCAAGATTGGACAGTAGCTCAGCCCCAGCATTTT
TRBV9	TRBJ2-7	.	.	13	CASSVAPNYEQYF	TGTGCCAGCAGCGTAGCTCCTAACTACGAGCAGTACTTC
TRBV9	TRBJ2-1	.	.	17	CASSGALAGAQNNEQFF	TGTGCCAGCAGCGGCGCCCTCGCGGGGGCCCAAAACAATGAGCAGTTCTTC
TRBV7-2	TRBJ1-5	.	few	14	CASSQDRTYQPQHF	TGTGCCAGCAGCCAGGACAGAACCTATCAGCCCCAGCATTTT
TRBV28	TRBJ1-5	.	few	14	CASSRGGGNQPQHF	TGTGCCAGCAGTAGGGGCGGGGGTAATCAGCCCCAGCATTTT
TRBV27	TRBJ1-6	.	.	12	CASSSPGSPLHF	TGTGCCAGCAGTTCCCCGGGGTCACCCCTCCACTTT
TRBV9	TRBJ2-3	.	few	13	CASSVANSDTQYF	TGTGCCAGCAGCGTAGCCAACAGCGATACGCAGTATTTT
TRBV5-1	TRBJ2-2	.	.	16	CASSLRAPGGTGELFF	TGCGCCAGCAGCCTTAGAGCCCCGGGTGGCACCGGGGAGCTGTTTTTT
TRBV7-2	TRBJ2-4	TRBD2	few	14	CASSSPASGAFQYF	TGTGCCAGCAGCTCCCCGGCTAGCGGGGCTTTTCAGTACTTC
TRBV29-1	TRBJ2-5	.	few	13	CSGGWGLQETQYF	TGCAGCGGGGGGTGGGGGCTCCAAGAGACCCAGTACTTC
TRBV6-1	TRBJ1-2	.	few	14	CASSEQATYPGYTF	TGTGCCAGCAGTGAACAGGCGACCTATCCTGGCTACACCTTC
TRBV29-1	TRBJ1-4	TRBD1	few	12	CSAGQGGEKLFF	TGCAGCGCAGGACAGGGAGGCGAAAAACTGTTTTTT
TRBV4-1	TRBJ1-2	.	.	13	CASSREELYGYTF	TGCGCCAGCAGCCGAGAGGAGCTCTATGGCTACACCTTC
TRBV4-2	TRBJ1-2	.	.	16	CASSQDQNSIYYGYTF	TGTGCCAGCAGCCAAGATCAAAACAGCATATACTATGGCTACACCTTC
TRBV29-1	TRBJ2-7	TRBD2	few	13	CSAPGGQTYEQYF	TGCAGCGCCCCGGGGGGGCAGACCTACGAGCAGTACTTC
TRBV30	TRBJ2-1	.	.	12	CAWERKYNEQFF	TGTGCCTGGGAGAGGAAGTACAATGAGCAGTTCTTC
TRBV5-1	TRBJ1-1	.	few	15	CASSLAAGLETEAFF	TGCGCCAGCAGCTTGGCCGCAGGGCTGGAGACTGAAGCTTTCTTT
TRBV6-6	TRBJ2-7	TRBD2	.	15	CASSQLAGSSYEQYF	TGTGCCAGCAGTCAACTAGCGGGGTCTTCCTACGAGCAGTACTTC
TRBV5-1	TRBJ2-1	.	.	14	CASSLVASVNEQFF	TGCGCCAGCAGCTTGGTAGCTAGCGTAAATGAGCAGTTCTTC
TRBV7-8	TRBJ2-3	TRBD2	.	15	CASSQSGTRDDTQYF	TGTGCCAGCAGCCAGTCCGGGACTAGAGATGATACGCAGTATTTT
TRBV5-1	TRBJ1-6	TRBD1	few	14	CASSWGQGNSPLHF	TGCGCCAGCAGCTGGGGACAGGGTAATTCACCCCTCCACTTT
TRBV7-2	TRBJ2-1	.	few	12	CASSLGRDEQFF	TGTGCCAGCAGCTTAGGGAGGGATGAGCAGTTCTTC
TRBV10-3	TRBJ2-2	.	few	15	CAISESIGDTGELFF	TGTGCCATCAGTGAGTCTATCGGAGACACCGGGGAGCTGTTTTTT
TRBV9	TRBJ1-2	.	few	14	CASTLSQLNYGYTF	TGTGCCAGCACCCTCTCTCAGTTAAACTATGGCTACACCTTC
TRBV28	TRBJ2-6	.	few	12	CASSSGANVLTF	TGTGCCAGCAGTTCGGGGGCCAACGTCCTGACTTTC
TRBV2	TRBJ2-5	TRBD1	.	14	CASVGGTGVETQYF	TGTGCCAGCGTGGGGGGGACAGGGGTCGAGACCCAGTACTTC
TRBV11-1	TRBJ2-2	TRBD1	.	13	CASSRQGAGELFF	TGTGCCAGCAGCCGACAGGGCGCCGGGGAGCTGTTTTTT
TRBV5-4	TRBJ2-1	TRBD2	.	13	CASSSLAGDEQFF	TGTGCCAGCAGCTCACTAGCGGGGGATGAGCAGTTCTTC
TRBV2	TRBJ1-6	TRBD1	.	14	CASGAGGYNSPLHF	TGTGCCAGCGGCGCAGGGGGCTATAATTCACCCCTCCACTTT
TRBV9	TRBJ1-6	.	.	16	CASSFDSGGYNSPLHF	TGTGCCAGCAGCTTCGACTCGGGGGGGTATAATTCACCCCTCCACTTT
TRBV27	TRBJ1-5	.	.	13	CASSPLSNQPQHF	TGTGCCAGCAGCCCTCTCAGCAATCAGCCCCAGCATTTT
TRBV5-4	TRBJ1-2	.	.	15	CASSLELGQLGGYTF	TGTGCCAGCAGCTTGGAGCTCGGACAGCTTGGTGGCTACACCTTC
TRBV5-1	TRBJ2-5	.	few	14	CASSLSGLQETQYF	TGCGCCAGCAGCTTGTCGGGACTCCAAGAGACCCAGTACTTC
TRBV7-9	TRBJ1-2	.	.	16	CASSLGWGGANYGYTF	TGTGCCAGCAGCTTAGGATGGGGGGGAGCTAACTATGGCTACACCTTC
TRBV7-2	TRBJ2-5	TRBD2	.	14	CASSRRGLEETQYF	TGTGCCAGCAGCCGAAGAGGACTAGAAGAGACCCAGTACTTC
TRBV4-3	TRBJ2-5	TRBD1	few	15	CASSQDRDRAGTQYF	TGCGCCAGCAGCCAAGATCGGGACAGGGCCGGGACCCAGTACTTC
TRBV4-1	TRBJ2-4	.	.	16	CASSQEIGRAENIQYF	TGCGCCAGCAGCCAAGAAATAGGCAGGGCTGAAAACATTCAGTACTTC
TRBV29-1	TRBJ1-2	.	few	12	CSVVGDNYGYTF	TGCAGCGTTGTCGGGGATAACTATGGCTACACCTTC
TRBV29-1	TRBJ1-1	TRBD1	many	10	CSVGDSKAFF	TGCAGCGTCGGGGACAGCAAAGCTTTCTTT
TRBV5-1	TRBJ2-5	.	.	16	CASSFQGIPMGETQYF	TGCGCCAGCAGCTTCCAGGGCATCCCAATGGGAGAGACCCAGTACTTC
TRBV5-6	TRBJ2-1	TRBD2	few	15	CASSLTSGFYNEQFF	TGTGCCAGCAGTCTGACTAGCGGGTTTTACAATGAGCAGTTCTTC